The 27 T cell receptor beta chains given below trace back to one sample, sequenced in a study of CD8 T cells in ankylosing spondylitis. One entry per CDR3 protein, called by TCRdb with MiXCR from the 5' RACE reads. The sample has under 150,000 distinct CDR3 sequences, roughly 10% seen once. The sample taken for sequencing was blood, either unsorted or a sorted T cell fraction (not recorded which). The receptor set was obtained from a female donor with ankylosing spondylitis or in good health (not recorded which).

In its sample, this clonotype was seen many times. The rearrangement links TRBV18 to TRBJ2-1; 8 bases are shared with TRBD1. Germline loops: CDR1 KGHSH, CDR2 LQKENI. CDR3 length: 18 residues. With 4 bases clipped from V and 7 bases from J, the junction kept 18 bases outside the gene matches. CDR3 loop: CASSREGPTGGSGNEQFF. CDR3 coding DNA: TGTGCCAGCTCACGAGAGGGACCAACAGGGGGTTCGGGGAATGAGCAGTTCTTC.

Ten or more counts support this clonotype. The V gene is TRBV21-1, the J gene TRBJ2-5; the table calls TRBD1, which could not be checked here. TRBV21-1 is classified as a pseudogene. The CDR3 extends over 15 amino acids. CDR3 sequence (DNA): TGTGCCAGCAGCAAAGAGGGGACAGGGGAAGAGACCCAGTACTTC. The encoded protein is CASSKEGTGEETQYF.

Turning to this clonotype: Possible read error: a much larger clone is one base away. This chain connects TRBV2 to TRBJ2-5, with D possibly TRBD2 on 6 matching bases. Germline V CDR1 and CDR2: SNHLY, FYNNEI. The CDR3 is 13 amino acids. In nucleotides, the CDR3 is TGTGCCAGCAGTGACCCTAGCGTGGAGACCCAGCACTTC. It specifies CASSDPSVETQHF. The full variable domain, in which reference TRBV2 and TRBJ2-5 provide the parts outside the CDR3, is EPEVTQTPSHQVTQMGQEVILRCVPISNHLYFYWYRQILGQKVEFLVSFYNNEISEKSEIFDDQFSVERPDGSNFTLKIRSTKLEDSAMYFCASSDPSVETQHFGPGTRLLVL.

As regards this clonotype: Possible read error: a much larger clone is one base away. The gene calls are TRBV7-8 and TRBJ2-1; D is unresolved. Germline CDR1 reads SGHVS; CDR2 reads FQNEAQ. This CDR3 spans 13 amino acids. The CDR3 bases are TGTGCCGGCAGCTTAGACTTCTACAATGAGCAGTTCTTC. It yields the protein CAGSLDFYNEQFF. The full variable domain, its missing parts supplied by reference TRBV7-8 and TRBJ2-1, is GAGVSQSPRYKVAKRGQDVALRCDPISGHVSLFWYQQALGQGPEFLTYFQNEAQLDKSGLPSDRFFAERPEGSVSTLKIQRTQQEDSAVYLCAGSLDFYNEQFFGPGTRLTVL.

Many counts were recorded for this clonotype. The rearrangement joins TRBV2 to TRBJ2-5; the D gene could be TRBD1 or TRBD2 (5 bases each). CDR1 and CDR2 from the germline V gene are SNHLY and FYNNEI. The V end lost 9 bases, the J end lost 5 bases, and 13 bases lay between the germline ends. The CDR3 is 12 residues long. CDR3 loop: CARGPTRETQYF. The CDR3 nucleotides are TGTGCCAGGGGACCCACCCGGGAGACCCAGTACTTC.

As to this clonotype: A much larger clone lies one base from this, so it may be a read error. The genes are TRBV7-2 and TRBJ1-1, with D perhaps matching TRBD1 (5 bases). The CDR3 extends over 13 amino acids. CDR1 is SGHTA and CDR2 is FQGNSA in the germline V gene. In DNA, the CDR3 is TGTGCCAGCAGCTCGTACAGGATAACGGAAGCTCTCTTT. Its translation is CASSSYRITEALF.

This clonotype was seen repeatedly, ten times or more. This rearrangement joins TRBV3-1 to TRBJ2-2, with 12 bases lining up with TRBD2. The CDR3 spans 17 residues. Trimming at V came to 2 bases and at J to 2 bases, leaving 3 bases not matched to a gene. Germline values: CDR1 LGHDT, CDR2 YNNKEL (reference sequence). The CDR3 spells CASSQLAGGPNTGELFF. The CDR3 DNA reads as TGTGCCAGCAGCCAACTAGCGGGGGGGCCTAACACCGGGGAGCTGTTTTTT.

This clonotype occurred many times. CDR3 in DNA: TGCGCCAGCAGCTCGGCTAGCGGGACCCAAGAGACCCAGTACTTC. Translating it yields CASSSASGTQETQYF. This chain uses TRBV5-1 with TRBJ2-5, with TRBD2 matching over 9 bases. The CDR3 is made up of 15 amino acids. Germline V CDR1 and CDR2: SGHRS, YFSETQ. J lost 1 base, V lost 3 bases, and 4 bases had no gene match. The whole variable domain, remainder taken from reference TRBV5-1 and TRBJ2-5, is KAGVTQTPRYLIKTRGQQVTLSCSPISGHRSVSWYQQTPGQGLQFLFEYFSETQRNKGNFPGRFSGRQFSNSRSEMNVSTLELGDSALYLCASSSASGTQETQYFGPGTRLLVL.

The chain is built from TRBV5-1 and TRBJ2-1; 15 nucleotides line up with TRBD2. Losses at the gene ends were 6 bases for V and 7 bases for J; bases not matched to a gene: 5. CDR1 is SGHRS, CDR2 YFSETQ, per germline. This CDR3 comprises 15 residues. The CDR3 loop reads CASTGLAGGPNEQFF. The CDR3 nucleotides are TGCGCCAGCACCGGACTAGCGGGAGGGCCGAATGAGCAGTTCTTC.

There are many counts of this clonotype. This CDR3 reads CSARVRGYEQYF. The CDR3 DNA reads TGCAGTGCTAGAGTCCGGGGCTACGAGCAGTACTTC. The rearrangement joins TRBV20-1 to TRBJ2-7; tentatively, D is TRBD2 (5 bases). The V end lost 1 base, the J end lost 3 bases, and 7 bases lay between the germline ends. Germline CDR1 DFQATT, CDR2 SNEGSKA (reference sequence). The CDR3 loop spans 12 amino acids.

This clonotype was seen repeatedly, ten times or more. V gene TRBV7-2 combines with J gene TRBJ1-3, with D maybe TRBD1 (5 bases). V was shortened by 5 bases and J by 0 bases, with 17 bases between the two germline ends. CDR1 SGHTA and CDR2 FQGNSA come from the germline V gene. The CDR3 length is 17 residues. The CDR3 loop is CASSPLPGTHSGNTIYF. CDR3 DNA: TGTGCCAGCAGCCCTCTACCCGGGACCCACTCTGGAAACACCATATATTTT. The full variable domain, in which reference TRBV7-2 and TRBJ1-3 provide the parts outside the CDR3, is GAGVSQSPSNKVTEKGKDVELRCDPISGHTALYWYRQSLGQGLEFLIYFQGNSAPDKSGLPSDRFSAERTGGSVSTLTIQRTQQEDSAVYLCASSPLPGTHSGNTIYFGEGSWLTVV.

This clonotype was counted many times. The CDR3 loop is CASSLLTGAGAFF. CDR3 nucleotides: TGCGCCAGCAGCTTACTGACAGGGGCCGGCGCTTTCTTT. This sequence joins TRBV5-1 and TRBJ1-1; 8 bases line up with TRBD1. Germline trimming cut 2 bases from V and 11 bases from J; bases unmatched to any gene: 8. The CDR3 is made up of 13 amino acids. CDR1 is SGHRS and CDR2 is YFSETQ in the germline V gene. Together with reference TRBV5-1 and TRBJ1-1, the CDR3 gives the full variable domain: KAGVTQTPRYLIKTRGQQVTLSCSPISGHRSVSWYQQTPGQGLQFLFEYFSETQRNKGNFPGRFSGRQFSNSRSEMNVSTLELGDSALYLCASSLLTGAGAFFGQGTRLTVV.

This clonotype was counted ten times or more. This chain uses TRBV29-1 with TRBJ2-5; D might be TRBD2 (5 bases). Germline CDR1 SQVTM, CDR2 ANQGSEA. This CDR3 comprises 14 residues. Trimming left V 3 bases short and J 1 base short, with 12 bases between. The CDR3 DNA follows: TGCAGCGTTGACGCGGCTAGCTCCCAAGAGACCCAGTACTTC. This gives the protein CSVDAASSQETQYF.

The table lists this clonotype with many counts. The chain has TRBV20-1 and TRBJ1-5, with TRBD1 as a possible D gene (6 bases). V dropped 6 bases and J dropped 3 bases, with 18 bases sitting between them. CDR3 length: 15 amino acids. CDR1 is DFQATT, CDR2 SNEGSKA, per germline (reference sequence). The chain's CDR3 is CSAPLGGRNNQPQHF. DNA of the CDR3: TGCAGTGCCCCTTTAGGGGGGCGGAACAATCAGCCCCAGCATTTT.

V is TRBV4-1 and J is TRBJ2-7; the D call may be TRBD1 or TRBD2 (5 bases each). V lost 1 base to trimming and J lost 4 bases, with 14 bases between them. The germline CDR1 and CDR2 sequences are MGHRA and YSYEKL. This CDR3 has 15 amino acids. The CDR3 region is CASSQGSGPSYEQYF. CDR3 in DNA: TGCGCCAGCAGCCAAGGTTCGGGACCCTCATACGAGCAGTACTTC.

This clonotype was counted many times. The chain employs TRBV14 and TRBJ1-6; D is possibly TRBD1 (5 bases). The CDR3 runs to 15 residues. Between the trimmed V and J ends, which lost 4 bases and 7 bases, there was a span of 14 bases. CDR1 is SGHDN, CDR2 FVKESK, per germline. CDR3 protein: CASSRQQGQNSPLHF. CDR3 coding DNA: TGTGCCAGCAGCCGCCAGCAGGGCCAAAATTCACCCCTCCACTTT.

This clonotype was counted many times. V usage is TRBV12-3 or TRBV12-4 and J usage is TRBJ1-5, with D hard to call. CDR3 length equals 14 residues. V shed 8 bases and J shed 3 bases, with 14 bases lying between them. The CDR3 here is CASRSGQLNQPQHF. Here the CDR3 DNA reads TGTGCCAGCCGGAGCGGGCAGCTCAATCAGCCCCAGCATTTT.

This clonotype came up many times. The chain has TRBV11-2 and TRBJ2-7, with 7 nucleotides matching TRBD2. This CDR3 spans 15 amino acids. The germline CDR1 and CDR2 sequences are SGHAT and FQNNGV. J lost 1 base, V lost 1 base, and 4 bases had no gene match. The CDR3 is CASSLVAGVSYEQYF. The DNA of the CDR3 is TGTGCCAGCAGCTTAGTGGCGGGGGTATCCTACGAGCAGTACTTC.

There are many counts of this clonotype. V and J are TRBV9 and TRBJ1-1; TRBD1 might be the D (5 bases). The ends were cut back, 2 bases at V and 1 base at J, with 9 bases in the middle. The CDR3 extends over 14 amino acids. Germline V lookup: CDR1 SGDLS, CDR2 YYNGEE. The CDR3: CASSVDSGNTEAFF. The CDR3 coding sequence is TGTGCCAGCAGCGTCGACAGCGGGAACACTGAAGCTTTCTTT.

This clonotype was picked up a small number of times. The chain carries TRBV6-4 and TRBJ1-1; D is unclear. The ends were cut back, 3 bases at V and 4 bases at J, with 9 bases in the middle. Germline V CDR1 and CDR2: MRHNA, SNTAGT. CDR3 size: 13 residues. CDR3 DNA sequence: TGTGCCAGCAGTGAGGGCAGCCGCACTGAAGCTTTCTTT. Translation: CASSEGSRTEAFF.

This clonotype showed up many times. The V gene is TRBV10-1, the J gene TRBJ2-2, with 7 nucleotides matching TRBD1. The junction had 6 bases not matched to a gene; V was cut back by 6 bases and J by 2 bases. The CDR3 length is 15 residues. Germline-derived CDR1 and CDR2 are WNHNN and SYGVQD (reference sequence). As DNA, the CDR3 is TGCGCCAGCAGACCCGGACAGGCTAACACCGGGGAGCTGTTTTTT. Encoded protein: CASRPGQANTGELFF.

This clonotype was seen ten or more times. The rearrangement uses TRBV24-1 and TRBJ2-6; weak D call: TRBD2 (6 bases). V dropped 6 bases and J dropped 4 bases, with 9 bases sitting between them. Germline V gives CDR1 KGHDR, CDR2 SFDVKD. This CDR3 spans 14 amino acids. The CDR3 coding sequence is TGTGCCACCAGTTCGGGGGTAGGGGCCAACGTCCTGACTTTC. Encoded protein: CATSSGVGANVLTF.

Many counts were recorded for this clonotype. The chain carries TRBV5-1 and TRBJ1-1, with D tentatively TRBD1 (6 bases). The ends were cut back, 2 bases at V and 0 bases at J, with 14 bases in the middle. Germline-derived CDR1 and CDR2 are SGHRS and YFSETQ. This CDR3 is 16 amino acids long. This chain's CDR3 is CASSFLQGAMNTEAFF. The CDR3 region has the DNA TGCGCCAGCAGCTTTTTACAGGGAGCGATGAACACTGAAGCTTTCTTT.

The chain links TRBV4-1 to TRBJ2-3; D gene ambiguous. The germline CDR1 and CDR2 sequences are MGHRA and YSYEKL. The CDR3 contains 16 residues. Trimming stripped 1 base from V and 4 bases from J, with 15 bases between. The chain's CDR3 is CASSQANMGFADTQYF. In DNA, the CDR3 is TGCGCCAGCAGCCAAGCGAACATGGGGTTTGCAGATACGCAGTATTTT.

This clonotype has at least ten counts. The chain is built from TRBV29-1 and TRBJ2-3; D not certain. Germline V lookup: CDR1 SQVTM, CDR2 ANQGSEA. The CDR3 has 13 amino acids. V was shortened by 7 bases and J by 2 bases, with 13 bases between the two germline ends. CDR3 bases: TGCAGCGCTGCTGGCCTCGACACAGATACGCAGTATTTT. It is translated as CSAAGLDTDTQYF.

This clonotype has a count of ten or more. The CDR3 bases are TGTGCCAGCAGTTTAGCGGTGGTGTATGGCTACACCTTC. Its protein product is CASSLAVVYGYTF. The chain joins TRBV28 to TRBJ1-2; D is unresolved. Germline CDR1 MDHEN, CDR2 SYDVKM. The V end was cut by 2 bases, the J end by 5 bases, with 9 bases between. This CDR3 is built from 13 residues.

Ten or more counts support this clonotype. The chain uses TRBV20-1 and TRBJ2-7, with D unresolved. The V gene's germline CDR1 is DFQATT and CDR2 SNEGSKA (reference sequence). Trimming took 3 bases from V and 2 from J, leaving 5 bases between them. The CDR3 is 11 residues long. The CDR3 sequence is CSARRAYEQYF. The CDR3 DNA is TGCAGTGCTAGGAGAGCCTACGAGCAGTACTTC.